This TCR beta chain was found in a study of cytomegalovirus exposure and HLA in healthy donors. V was clipped by 1 base and J by 4 bases, with 11 bases between them. The CDR3 consists of 15 residues. Germline V gene lookup returns CDR1 SGHDN and CDR2 FVKESK. Worth noting for this clone: What it recognizes is unknown.

Findings and caveats of the study: Despite most TCR sequences being rare, some public TCRs occurred in many donors. More clonal expansion characterized HLA-associated TCR beta chains than equally common others in a later analysis. A prior analysis recorded that most TCR beta V segments were productive about 87% or about 30% of the time.

Both 60 Vbeta primers and 13 Jbeta primers went into the PCR. Sequenced by immunoSEQ multiplex PCR; TCRdb stores in-frame clones only, minus some. The sample records around 100,000 clones, around 70% being singletons. The source of this sequence is a woman in her thirties or forties in good health and CMV-seropositive. This chain links TRBV14 with TRBJ1-5; unclear D gene. The sample comprised PBMCs. The CDR3 DNA follows: TGTGCCAGCAGCCAAGGAGGGAAGGGTAATCAGCCCCAGCATTTT. It yields the protein CASSQGGKGNQPQHF.